These 27 T cell receptor beta chains originate from one sample sequenced in a study of OX40 agonist ivuxolimab in advanced cancers. Measured with immunoSEQ multiplex PCR; TCRdb has only the in-frame clones, and not every one. This table has 35,000 to 45,000 clones, approximately 87% appearing once. This specimen consisted of CD4+ or CD8+ T cells sorted from blood, obtained in a trial of the OX40 agonist ivuxolimab. Receptors were obtained from an adult with an advanced solid tumor such as melanoma, head and neck, liver or kidney cancer.

The chain has TRBV5-5 and TRBJ2-7; the D is unclear. Germline CDR1 and CDR2: SGHKS and YYEKEE (reference sequence). This CDR3 is 15 amino acids long. The V gene lost 1 base and the J gene lost 3 bases, with 14 bases spanning the gap. The CDR3 loop reads CASSLFVGPLYEQYF. The CDR3 DNA follows: TGTGCCAGCAGCTTGTTCGTAGGGCCCCTCTACGAGCAGTACTTC.

The chain recombines TRBV7-2 with TRBJ1-4, with TRBD1 matching 8 bases. The germline gives CDR1 SGHTA, CDR2 FQGNSA. The CDR3 is made up of 15 amino acids. After removal of 1 base from V and 8 bases from J, the junction contained 6 bases not matched to a gene. The CDR3 DNA follows: TGTGCCAGCAGCTTAGTGCAGGGGGCAGGGGAAAAACTGTTTTTT. Translation: CASSLVQGAGEKLFF.

This chain uses TRBV7-9 with TRBJ1-1; weak D call: TRBD1 (6 bases). Germline lookup yields CDR1 SEHNR and CDR2 FQNEAQ (reference sequence). The V end lost 5 bases, the J end lost 7 bases, and 11 bases lay between the germline ends. The CDR3 has 12 amino acids. The CDR3 coding sequence is TGTGCCAGCAGCATAGGGGGGATTGAAGCTTTCTTT. Its translation is CASSIGGIEAFF.

In the case of this clone: The junction shows a germline mismatch at one end, possibly a read error. This chain uses TRBV7-7 with TRBJ2-5; D might be TRBD1 (6 bases). CDR1 is SSHAT and CDR2 is FNYEAQ in the germline V gene (reference sequence). This CDR3 is 16 amino acids long. CDR3 amino acids: CASSLAGQLFQETQYF. The CDR3 DNA sequence: TGTGCTAGCAGCTTAGCCGGACAGCTATTTCAAGAGACCCAGTACTTC.

Written as DNA, the CDR3 is TGTGCCAGCACCAGGGATTCTGCTTCACCCCTCCACTTT. It encodes CASTRDSASPLHF. V usage is TRBV7-9 and J usage is TRBJ1-6, with TRBD1 as a possible D gene (5 bases). Germline-derived CDR1 and CDR2 are SEHNR and FQNEAQ (reference sequence). The CDR3 has 13 residues. The V and J ends lost 7 bases and 9 bases respectively, with 13 bases between them.

CDR3 nucleotides: TGTGCCATCAGTGATACAGCGACCTACGAGCAGTACTTC. Amino acids: CAISDTATYEQYF. The chain links TRBV10-3 to TRBJ2-7; no clear D. Germline V CDR1 and CDR2: ENHRY, SYGVKD. The CDR3 totals 13 residues. V lost 3 bases to trimming and J lost 2 bases, with 8 bases between them.

This clone was observed once. This rearrangement joins TRBV5-1 to TRBJ1-1, with a possible D match to TRBD1 (6 bases). This CDR3 contains 17 residues. The germline V gene has CDR1 SGHRS and CDR2 YFSETQ. The V gene lost 0 bases and the J gene lost 0 bases, with 15 bases spanning the gap. The CDR3 protein is CASSLGFTWGLNTEAFF. Here the CDR3 DNA reads TGCGCCAGCAGCTTGGGGTTTACGTGGGGGCTGAACACTGAAGCTTTCTTT.

The chain carries TRBV11-3 and TRBJ2-1; D uncertain. The CDR3 runs to 16 residues. V lost 1 base and J lost 6, with 16 bases in between. Germline CDR1 SGHNT, CDR2 YENEEA. Written as DNA, the CDR3 is TGTGCCAGCAGCTTAGGACTCGGCACCTCCGGCAATGAGCAGTTCTTC. Translating gives CASSLGLGTSGNEQFF.

This clone was picked up a small number of times. The V gene is TRBV7-6, the J gene TRBJ2-1, with 10 bases matching TRBD2. Germline CDR1 is SGHVS and CDR2 is FNYEAQ. V lost 1 base and J lost 4; bases outside the gene matches: 4. The CDR3 is 16 residues long. The CDR3 DNA reads TGTGCCAGCAGCTTAGAGGTAGCGGGAGGTTACAATGAGCAGTTCTTC. This encodes CASSLEVAGGYNEQFF.

This clone was counted only a few times. V gene TRBV6-5 combines with J gene TRBJ1-5; no clear D. The CDR3 consists of 14 residues. CDR1 is MNHEY and CDR2 is SVGAGI in the germline V gene. The germline V and J ends were trimmed by 2 bases and 7 bases, with 12 bases remaining between them. DNA for the CDR3: TGTGCCAGCAGTTACGGCTCCCGTGGGCAGCCCCAGCATTTT. This codes for CASSYGSRGQPQHF.

The J gene is TRBJ1-1, the V gene TRBV11-3, with D perhaps TRBD1 (6 bases). The germline V gene has CDR1 SGHNT and CDR2 YENEEA. The CDR3 runs to 15 residues. V was pared by 4 bases and J by 0 bases, with 12 bases between. CDR3 residues: CASSSYRDMNTEAFF. CDR3 nucleotide sequence: TGTGCCAGCAGCTCCTACAGGGACATGAACACTGAAGCTTTCTTT.

The genes are TRBV6-5 and TRBJ2-3; 7 bases align to TRBD2. Germline CDR1 and CDR2: MNHEY and SVGAGI. The junction had 8 bases not matched to a gene; V was cut back by 6 bases and J by 2 bases. The CDR3 covers 15 residues. CDR3: CASSPGTTLTDTQYF. The CDR3 coding sequence is TGTGCCAGCAGCCCCGGGACTACCCTCACAGATACGCAGTATTTT.

The genes are TRBV9 and TRBJ2-2, with TRBD1 matching over 10 bases. Losses at the gene ends were 2 bases for V and 4 bases for J; bases not matched to a gene: 2. This CDR3 comprises 15 residues. Germline CDR1 SGDLS, CDR2 YYNGEE. The CDR3 protein is CASSVDRGITGELFF. CDR3 coding DNA: TGTGCCAGCAGCGTGGACAGGGGGATCACCGGGGAGCTGTTTTTT.

The V call is TRBV7-2, the J call TRBJ2-3; the D is unclear. Trimming took 0 bases from V and 1 from J, leaving 2 bases between them. The CDR3 is made up of 13 amino acids. CDR1 and CDR2 from the germline V gene are SGHTA and FQGNSA. CDR3 sequence: CASSLARTDTQYF. CDR3 DNA sequence: TGTGCCAGCAGCTTAGCTCGCACAGATACGCAGTATTTT.

This clone was recorded only once. This specimen includes other DNA sequences encoding the same CDR3. This chain connects TRBV7-2 to TRBJ2-5, with no clear D. This CDR3 is 12 amino acids long. Germline-derived CDR1 and CDR2 are SGHTA and FQGNSA. V was trimmed by 1 base and J by 4 bases, leaving 4 bases between them. The CDR3 nucleotides are TGTGCCAGCAGCTTAGTAGGAGAGACCCAGTACTTC. As protein: CASSLVGETQYF.

CDR3 in DNA: TGTGCCAGCTCACCTCCGGGACTAGCGGGAGGGGGCACAGATACGCAGTATTTT. Amino acid sequence: CASSPPGLAGGGTDTQYF. This chain joins TRBV18 and TRBJ2-3, with 16 positions matching TRBD2. Germline V gene lookup returns CDR1 KGHSH and CDR2 LQKENI. CDR3 length: 18 amino acids. V trimming: 3 bases; J trimming: 1 base; junction bases outside the gene matches: 4.

Only one count was recorded for this clone. For the CDR3, the DNA is TGCGCCAGCAGCCAAGAACCGCTAGGAGAAGGAAAGTATTTT. Amino acids: CASSQEPLGEGKYF. The gene calls are TRBV4-1 and TRBJ2-3; D gene unclear. Germline loops: CDR1 MGHRA, CDR2 YSYEKL. The V end lost 0 bases, the J end lost 13 bases, and 17 bases lay between the germline ends. This CDR3 region has 14 residues.

This chain links TRBV12-2 with TRBJ2-3; TRBD1, as called in the table, went unchecked against the DNA. TRBV12-2 is designated a pseudogene. The CDR3 contains 15 residues. In DNA form, the CDR3 reads TGTGCAAGTCGCTTTATACAGGTCCAGGGAGATACGCAGTATTTT. Translating gives CASRFIQVQGDTQYF.

The genes are TRBV7-9 and TRBJ2-3, with 13 bases identical to TRBD2. V shed 5 bases, J shed 5 bases, and the junction held 7 bases outside the gene matches. CDR1 SEHNR and CDR2 FQNEAQ come from the germline V gene (reference sequence). This CDR3 is built from 16 residues. CDR3 DNA: TGTGCCAGCAGCCTACGACGGACTAGCGGGAGAGATACGCAGTATTTT. Its translation is CASSLRRTSGRDTQYF.

The chain joins TRBV7-2 to TRBJ1-1; tentatively, D is TRBD1 (6 bases). V lost 5 bases and J 6 bases, leaving 19 bases between the germline ends. From germline, CDR1 is SGHTA and CDR2 FQGNSA. This CDR3 region has 15 residues. CDR3 residues: CASSLGSGVSAEAFF. For the CDR3, the DNA is TGTGCCAGCAGCCTTGGTTCAGGGGTTAGCGCTGAAGCTTTCTTT. The full variable domain, its missing parts supplied by reference TRBV7-2 and TRBJ1-1, is GAGVSQSPSNKVTEKGKDVELRCDPISGHTALYWYRQSLGQGLEFLIYFQGNSAPDKSGLPSDRFSAERTGGSVSTLTIQRTQQEDSAVYLCASSLGSGVSAEAFFGQGTRLTVV.

J is TRBJ2-1 and V is TRBV7-8; 8 bases fit TRBD2. J gave up 2 bases and V 4 bases, and 4 bases lay outside the gene matches. The CDR3 spans 15 residues. Looked up from germline, CDR1 is SGHVS and CDR2 is FQNEAQ. DNA of the CDR3: TGTGCCAGCAGCTCGAGCGGGAGTCCCTACAATGAGCAGTTCTTC. Translation: CASSSSGSPYNEQFF.

This chain links TRBV27 with TRBJ1-6; D call uncertain. The CDR3 runs to 15 residues. V was cut by 2 bases and J by 7 bases, with 12 bases left in between. The germline V gene has CDR1 MNHEY and CDR2 SMNVEV (reference sequence). CDR3 in amino acids: CASSLESMPNSPLHF. The CDR3 nucleotides are TGTGCCAGCAGTTTAGAGAGTATGCCGAATTCACCCCTCCACTTT.

The chain couples TRBV27 to TRBJ2-1; D gene ambiguous. V dropped 6 bases and J dropped 0 bases, with 15 bases sitting between them. Germline CDR1 is MNHEY and CDR2 is SMNVEV (reference sequence). There are 16 residues in the CDR3. CDR3 nucleotide sequence: TGTGCCAGCAGCCTCCGGGCGCCGCCCTCCTACAATGAGCAGTTCTTC. Protein product: CASSLRAPPSYNEQFF.

The chain is built from TRBV9 and TRBJ1-1; no reliable D call. This CDR3 region has 14 residues. CDR1 SGDLS and CDR2 YYNGEE come from the germline V gene. Trimming took off 1 base at V and 5 bases at J, with 12 bases between the two ends. CDR3 loop: CASSVLPVGTEAFF. The CDR3 DNA is TGTGCCAGCAGCGTACTTCCAGTCGGGACTGAAGCTTTCTTT.

J is TRBJ1-4 and V is TRBV6-5; TRBD1 aligns across 7 bases. Germline V lookup: CDR1 MNHEY, CDR2 SVGAGI. With 6 bases clipped from V and 8 bases from J, the junction kept 12 bases outside the gene matches. This CDR3 contains 15 residues. This chain's CDR3 is CASRKTGPLGEKLFF. The CDR3 nucleotides read TGTGCCAGCAGGAAGACAGGGCCGTTAGGGGAAAAACTGTTTTTT.

The genes are TRBV6-6 and TRBJ1-6; D unclear. This CDR3 is 14 amino acids long. Germline V gene lookup returns CDR1 MNHNY and CDR2 SVGAGI (reference sequence). Trimming took off 11 bases at V and 7 bases at J, with 18 bases between the two ends. DNA of the CDR3: TGTGCCTCCAAGGGCCCCGGGGAAAATTCACCCCTCCACTTT. It is translated as CASKGPGENSPLHF.

V gene TRBV6-5 combines with J gene TRBJ1-1; 8 nucleotides line up with TRBD1. Germline assignment: CDR1 MNHEY and CDR2 SVGAGI. The V and J ends lost 5 bases and 1 base, in that order; junction bases with no gene match: 3. This CDR3 spans 14 amino acids. CDR3 protein: CASSTDRENTEAFF. CDR3 bases: TGTGCCAGCAGTACGGACAGGGAGAACACTGAAGCTTTCTTT.